These 31 T cell receptor beta chains share one sample of origin, sequenced in a study of blood T cell repertoires in COVID-19. Generated by immunoSEQ multiplex PCR, the TCRdb table keeps only in-frame clones and is missing some. The sample records fewer than 200,000 clones, 79% being singletons. Sequencing was carried out using peripheral blood. The receptor source for this set is a woman between 55 and 75 years old with COVID-19, enrolled during active disease.

The chain has TRBV5-6 and TRBJ2-7; 9 bases line up with TRBD1. Trimming removed 4 bases from V and 3 bases from J; junction bases left unmatched: 11. There are 16 residues in the CDR3. The germline V gene encodes CDR1 SGHDT and CDR2 YYEEEE. The CDR3 region is CASSPFRTGESYEQYV. The CDR3 DNA follows: TGTGCCAGCAGCCCATTCCGGACAGGGGAGAGCTACGAGCAGTACGTC.

This chain links TRBV6-5 with TRBJ1-1; D not resolved. CDR3 length: 13 residues. Trimming took 7 bases from V and 5 from J, leaving 14 bases between them. CDR1 and CDR2 from the germline V gene are MNHEY and SVGAGI. CDR3 sequence (DNA): TGTGCCAGCACCGACGGGAGGGTGACTGAAGCTTTCTTT. Its translation is CASTDGRVTEAFF.

In this sample, this clone turned up a few times. The chain joins TRBV11-3 to TRBJ2-2, with D tentatively TRBD1 (6 bases). With 2 bases removed from V and 5 bases from J, the gap between germline ends came to 18 bases. The CDR3 runs to 17 residues. The germline V gene has CDR1 SGHNT and CDR2 YENEEA. The DNA of the CDR3 is TGTGCCAGCAGCTTATTTGGGGGCGCGTTTGATACCGGGGAGCTGTTTTTT. Protein product: CASSLFGGAFDTGELFF.

The chain carries TRBV20-1 and TRBJ1-5; the D gene is possibly TRBD1 (5 bases). The germline V gene encodes CDR1 DFQATT and CDR2 SNEGSKA (reference sequence). Trimming removed 3 bases at V and 0 bases at J, with 15 bases between. This CDR3 comprises 16 residues. CDR3 nucleotides: TGCAGTGCTAGTCAGGCGGGACCTAATAGCAATCAGCCCCAGCATTTT. This codes for CSASQAGPNSNQPQHF.

CDR3 loop: CASRVRGDSPLHF. CDR3 bases: TGTGCCAGCAGGGTGCGGGGGGACTCACCCCTCCACTTT. This chain links TRBV6-5 with TRBJ1-6; D may be TRBD1 (5 bases). CDR1 is MNHEY and CDR2 is SVGAGI in the germline V gene. This CDR3 has 13 amino acids. V was pared by 6 bases and J by 10 bases, with 13 bases between.

The rearrangement links TRBV2 to TRBJ2-3, with 11 bases matching TRBD2. This CDR3 has 16 amino acids. The V and J ends lost 6 bases and 5 bases, in that order; junction bases with no gene match: 10. Germline V gives CDR1 SNHLY, CDR2 FYNNEI. CDR3 protein: CASRPLLAGGRDTQYF. The CDR3, as DNA: TGTGCCAGCAGACCGCTATTAGCGGGGGGGCGAGATACGCAGTATTTT.

The rearrangement joins TRBV11-3 to TRBJ1-4; 11 bases are a match to TRBD1. The CDR3 extends over 19 amino acids. The V and J ends lost 4 bases and 3 bases, in that order; junction bases with no gene match: 13. Germline CDR1 is SGHNT and CDR2 is YENEEA. CDR3 residues: CASSYGSDRGLEANEKLFF. The DNA for the CDR3 is TGTGCCAGCAGCTACGGGTCGGACAGGGGGCTTGAGGCTAATGAAAAACTGTTTTTT.

This rearrangement joins TRBV30 to TRBJ2-3; 10 bases map to TRBD2. This CDR3 has 17 amino acids. The J segment lost 4 bases and the V segment lost 0 bases, leaving 10 bases of the junction unmatched. Looked up from germline, CDR1 is GTSNPN and CDR2 is SVGIG (reference sequence). The CDR3: CAWSVGSGRAGADTQYF. In DNA form, the CDR3 reads TGTGCCTGGAGTGTAGGGAGCGGGAGGGCAGGGGCAGATACGCAGTATTTT.

J is TRBJ1-4 and V is TRBV28, with 8 positions matching TRBD1. CDR3 length equals 15 residues. V lost 5 bases, J lost 6 bases, and 8 bases stayed unmatched. Germline CDR1 reads MDHEN; CDR2 reads SYDVKM. Here the CDR3 reads CASSPDRVRHEKLFF. CDR3 sequence (DNA): TGTGCCAGCAGTCCGGACAGGGTGCGTCATGAAAAACTGTTTTTT.

Here the CDR3 reads CSVWTSRKSSYNEQFF. DNA of the CDR3: TGCAGCGTTTGGACTAGCCGCAAGAGCTCCTACAATGAGCAGTTCTTC. The chain uses TRBV29-1 and TRBJ2-1; 8 bases map to TRBD2. J was trimmed by 0 bases and V by 5 bases; bases with no gene match: 9. CDR1 is SQVTM, CDR2 ANQGSEA, per germline. The CDR3 runs to 16 residues.

This chain joins TRBV7-9 and TRBJ1-2; D unclear. Germline V CDR1 and CDR2: SEHNR, FQNEAQ (reference sequence). This CDR3 has 14 amino acids. V was trimmed by 9 bases and J by 4 bases, leaving 18 bases between them. Written as DNA, the CDR3 is TGTGCCAGTTTTGGGCCACAGCCGCTCTATGGCTACACCTTC. As protein: CASFGPQPLYGYTF.

The table lists this clone with a few counts. V is TRBV19 and J is TRBJ2-7, with 8 bases identical to TRBD1. The V segment lost 3 bases and the J segment 3 bases; nucleotides outside the gene matches: 7. This CDR3 contains 15 residues. Germline assignment: CDR1 LNHDA and CDR2 SQIVND (reference sequence). CDR3 nucleotide sequence: TGTGCCAGTAGTATTGGTGGACAGGGACACTACGAGCAGTACTTC. Its translation is CASSIGGQGHYEQYF.

A few counts support this clone. The chain links TRBV24-1 to TRBJ2-2; 7 bases agree with TRBD1. The CDR3 spans 18 residues. CDR1 is KGHDR and CDR2 is SFDVKD in the germline V gene. With V trimmed by 5 bases and J by 1 base, 12 bases remained unmatched. DNA for the CDR3: TGTGCCACCAGTGGCGCCGGGACAGCGACCTTGAACACCGGGGAGCTGTTTTTT. Protein sequence: CATSGAGTATLNTGELFF.

The chain has TRBV10-1 and TRBJ2-7, with D unresolved. The CDR3 covers 14 residues. Germline-derived CDR1 and CDR2 are WNHNN and SYGVQD (reference sequence). V shed 8 bases and J shed 0 bases, with 14 bases lying between them. CDR3 bases: TGCGCCAGCGTGCTAGAACGATGCTCCTACGAGCAGTACGTC. Translated, it gives CASVLERCSYEQYV.

This clone was observed at least ten times. The V call is TRBV6-2 or TRBV6-3, the J call TRBJ2-7; D not certain. Germline V gene lookup returns CDR1 MNHEY and CDR2 SVGEGT. This CDR3 spans 14 amino acids. Trimming removed 2 bases from V and 7 bases from J, with 15 bases in between. The CDR3 here is CASSYNLGSGEQYV. CDR3 coding DNA: TGTGCCAGCAGTTACAATCTGGGTTCAGGAGAGCAGTACGTC.

The chain employs TRBV4-2 and TRBJ2-5; 13 bases match TRBD2. Unmatched junction bases numbered 9, after V lost 0 bases and J lost 5 bases. This CDR3 is built from 18 residues. CDR1 and CDR2 (germline): LGHNA, YNFKEQ. The CDR3 protein is CASSQDSSLAGGLETQYF. The CDR3 DNA sequence: TGTGCCAGCAGCCAAGACTCATCACTAGCGGGGGGGCTCGAGACCCAGTACTTC.

In this sample, this clone turned up a few times. V and J are TRBV19 and TRBJ1-1; D is unclear. The CDR3 is 13 residues long. The V end was cut by 7 bases, the J end by 5 bases, with 14 bases between. Per the germline V gene, CDR1 is LNHDA and CDR2 is SQIVND (reference sequence). The CDR3 sequence is CASNPEGRTEAFF. CDR3 in DNA: TGTGCCAGTAACCCCGAGGGAAGGACTGAAGCTTTCTTT.

A single count supports this clone. The chain couples TRBV5-1 to TRBJ2-7, with a tentative D call TRBD1 (6 bases). V lost 4 bases and J 6 bases, leaving 23 bases between the germline ends. The CDR3 runs to 16 residues. The germline CDR1 and CDR2 sequences are SGHRS and YFSETQ. CDR3 in DNA: TGCGCCAGCAGCCCTGCCCGGACAGAAACGAATCCCGAGCAGTACTTC. Its translation is CASSPARTETNPEQYF.

V is TRBV7-2 and J is TRBJ2-1; 12 nucleotides match TRBD2. The germline V gene has CDR1 SGHTA and CDR2 FQGNSA. V lost 8 bases to trimming and J lost 3 bases; unmatched junction nucleotides: 8. The length of the CDR3 is 16 residues. CDR3 nucleotides: TGTGCCAGCGGGTTCAGGACTAGCGGGGTCTACAATGAGCAGTTCTTC. It yields the protein CASGFRTSGVYNEQFF. Based on the CDR3 plus reference TRBV7-2 and TRBJ2-1, the full variable domain is GAGVSQSPSNKVTEKGKDVELRCDPISGHTALYWYRQSLGQGLEFLIYFQGNSAPDKSGLPSDRFSAERTGGSVSTLTIQRTQQEDSAVYLCASGFRTSGVYNEQFFGPGTRLTVL.

The chain joins TRBV21-1 to TRBJ2-7; TRBD2 reflects the table's D call only, with no check against the DNA. TRBV21-1 is recorded as a pseudogene. This CDR3 has 13 amino acids. Here the CDR3 reads CASSKVPAGEQYV. DNA of the CDR3: TGTGCCAGCAGCAAAGTTCCAGCGGGGGAGCAGTACGTC.

The chain joins TRBV7-8 to TRBJ2-1; the match to TRBD1 covers 11 bases. CDR1 is SGHVS and CDR2 is FQNEAQ in the germline V gene. J gave up 6 bases and V 5 bases, and 12 bases lay outside the gene matches. The CDR3 covers 17 residues. The CDR3 region has the DNA TGTGCCAGCAGCGACGGACAGGGGGCTGGGATTCTCAATGAGCAGTTCTTC. Translated, it gives CASSDGQGAGILNEQFF.

The chain joins TRBV6-2 or TRBV6-3 to TRBJ1-1; a possible D gene is TRBD1 (5 bases). V shed 6 bases and J shed 0 bases, with 17 bases lying between them. This CDR3 has 16 residues. Germline V gene sequence: CDR1 MNHEY, CDR2 SVGEGT. CDR3 in amino acids: CASSQSQGVMNTEAFF. The CDR3, as DNA: TGTGCCAGCAGCCAAAGTCAGGGCGTCATGAACACTGAAGCTTTCTTT.

The CDR3 is CSASHREFNYGYTF. As DNA, the CDR3 is TGCAGTGCTAGTCACAGGGAGTTTAACTATGGCTACACCTTC. The chain joins TRBV20-1 to TRBJ1-2; tentatively, D is TRBD1 (6 bases). From germline, CDR1 is DFQATT and CDR2 SNEGSKA (reference sequence). With 3 bases removed from V and 1 base from J, the gap between germline ends came to 12 bases. The CDR3 consists of 14 residues.

The chain carries TRBV28 and TRBJ1-5; D gene ambiguous. Per germline, CDR1 MDHEN and CDR2 SYDVKM. The CDR3 runs 14 residues. The V gene lost 5 bases and the J gene lost 2 bases, with 10 bases spanning the gap. The CDR3 is CASSEQVGNQPQHF. DNA for the CDR3: TGTGCCAGCAGTGAGCAGGTGGGCAATCAGCCCCAGCATTTT.

This chain uses TRBV19 with TRBJ1-2; D gene ambiguous. V was clipped by 7 bases and J by 6 bases, with 15 bases between them. Germline assignment: CDR1 LNHDA and CDR2 SQIVND (reference sequence). The CDR3 is 13 residues long. CDR3 region: CASNNSPWDGYTF. The CDR3 bases are TGTGCCAGTAATAACAGCCCTTGGGATGGCTACACCTTC.

This clone was seen a handful of times. This chain links TRBV21-1 with TRBJ2-5; the tabulated D call, TRBD2, remains unverified against the DNA. TRBV21-1 is noted as a pseudogene. The CDR3 is 9 amino acids. The CDR3 reads CASSLARYF. The CDR3 DNA is TGTGCCAGCAGCTTAGCGAGGTACTTC.

V usage is TRBV2 and J usage is TRBJ1-2; possible D gene TRBD1, 5 bases. Germline assignment: CDR1 SNHLY and CDR2 FYNNEI. The CDR3 sequence is 14 residues long. Trimming shortened V by 7 bases and J by 4 bases, and 16 bases separated the two germline ends. The CDR3 DNA reads as TGTGCCAGCATCTTCGCCCCGGGGGGCTATGGCTACACCTTC. Amino acids: CASIFAPGGYGYTF.

The J gene is TRBJ2-1, the V gene TRBV24-1; tentative D call: TRBD1 (6 bases). This CDR3 has 15 residues. The germline V and J ends were trimmed by 3 bases and 4 bases, with 12 bases remaining between them. The germline V gene encodes CDR1 KGHDR and CDR2 SFDVKD. The CDR3: CATSDPQGPYNEQFF. CDR3 bases: TGTGCCACCAGTGATCCCCAGGGGCCATACAATGAGCAGTTCTTC.

This chain joins TRBV5-1 and TRBJ2-5, with 10 bases fitting TRBD2. Trimming at V came to 4 bases and at J to 5 bases, leaving 11 bases not matched to a gene. The germline V gene has CDR1 SGHRS and CDR2 YFSETQ. The CDR3 is 16 amino acids. CDR3 loop: CASSLGLAVQKETQYF. DNA of the CDR3: TGCGCCAGCAGCCTAGGACTAGCGGTACAAAAGGAGACCCAGTACTTC.

The gene calls are TRBV9 and TRBJ1-6, with no clear D. Germline CDR1 reads SGDLS; CDR2 reads YYNGEE. V was trimmed by 1 base and J by 11 bases, leaving 10 bases between them. The CDR3 is 13 residues long. The CDR3 sequence: CASSVQVPAPLHF. In DNA, the CDR3 is TGTGCCAGCAGCGTACAGGTTCCAGCACCCCTCCACTTT.

In its sample, this clone was seen a few times. The rearrangement uses TRBV15 and TRBJ1-1; 7 positions match TRBD1. CDR1 and CDR2 (germline): LNHNV, YYDKDF (reference sequence). The CDR3 consists of 14 residues. After removal of 4 bases from V and 1 base from J, the junction contained 3 bases not matched to a gene. The DNA for the CDR3 is TGTGCCACCAGCAAGAGACAGGGGAACACTGAAGCTTTCTTT. It translates to CATSKRQGNTEAFF.